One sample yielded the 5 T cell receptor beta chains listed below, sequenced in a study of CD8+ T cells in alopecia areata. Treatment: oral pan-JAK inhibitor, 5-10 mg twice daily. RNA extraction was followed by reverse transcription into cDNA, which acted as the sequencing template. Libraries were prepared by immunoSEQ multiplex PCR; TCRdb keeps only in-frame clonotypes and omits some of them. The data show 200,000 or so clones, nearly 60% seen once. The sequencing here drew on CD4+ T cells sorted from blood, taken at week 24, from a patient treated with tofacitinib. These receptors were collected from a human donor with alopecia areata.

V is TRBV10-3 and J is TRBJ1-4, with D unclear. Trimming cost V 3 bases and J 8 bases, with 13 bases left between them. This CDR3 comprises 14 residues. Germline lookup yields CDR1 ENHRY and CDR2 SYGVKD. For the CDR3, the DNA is TGTGCCATCAGTGACGGAGGGCGCGGGGAAAAACTGTTTTTT. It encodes CAISDGGRGEKLFF.

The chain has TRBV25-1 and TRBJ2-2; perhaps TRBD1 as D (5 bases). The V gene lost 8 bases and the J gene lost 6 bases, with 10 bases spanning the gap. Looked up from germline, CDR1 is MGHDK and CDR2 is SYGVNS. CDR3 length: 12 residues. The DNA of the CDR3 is TGTGCCAGCGGGGTGGGGCCCGGGGAGCTGTTTTTT. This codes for CASGVGPGELFF. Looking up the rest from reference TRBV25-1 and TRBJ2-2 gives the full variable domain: EADIYQTPRYLVIGTGKKITLECSQTMGHDKMYWYQQDPGMELHLIHYSYGVNSTEKGDLSSESTVSRIRTEHFPLTLESARPSHTSQYLCASGVGPGELFFGEGSRLTVL.

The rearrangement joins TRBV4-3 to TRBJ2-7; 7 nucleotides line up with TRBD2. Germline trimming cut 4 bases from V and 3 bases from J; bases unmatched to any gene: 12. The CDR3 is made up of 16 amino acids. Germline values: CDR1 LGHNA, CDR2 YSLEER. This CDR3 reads CASSPILAKYSYEQYF. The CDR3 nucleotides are TGCGCCAGCAGCCCGATACTAGCGAAGTACAGCTACGAGCAGTACTTC.

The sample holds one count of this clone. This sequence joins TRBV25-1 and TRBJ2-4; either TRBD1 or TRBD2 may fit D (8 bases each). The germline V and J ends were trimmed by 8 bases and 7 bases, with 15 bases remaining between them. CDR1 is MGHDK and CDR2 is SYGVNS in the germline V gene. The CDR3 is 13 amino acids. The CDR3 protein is CASGTGGGNIQYF. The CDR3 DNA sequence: TGTGCCAGCGGGACAGGCGGGGGGAACATTCAGTACTTC.

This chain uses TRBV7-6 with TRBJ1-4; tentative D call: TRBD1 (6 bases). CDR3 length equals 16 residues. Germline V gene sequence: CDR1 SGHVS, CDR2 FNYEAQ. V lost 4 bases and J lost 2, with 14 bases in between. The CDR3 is CASSYQTGNTNEKLFF. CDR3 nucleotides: TGTGCCAGCAGCTACCAAACAGGGAACACTAATGAAAAACTGTTTTTT. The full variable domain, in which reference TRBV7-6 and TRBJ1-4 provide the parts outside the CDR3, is GAGVSQSPRYKVTKRGQDVALRCDPISGHVSLYWYRQALGQGPEFLTYFNYEAQQDKSGLPNDRFSAERPEGSISTLTIQRTEQRDSAMYRCASSYQTGNTNEKLFFGSGTQLSVL.